This T cell receptor (beta chain) was recovered during a study of human T cells and chemical hapten exposure. The time point: patch test 2, 6 weeks after DPC sensitization. Treatment reported: therapeutic diphenylcyclopropenone sensitization with weekly scalp DPC. Blood collection happened ahead of applying each patch test. One entry per CDR3 protein results from TCRdb running MiXCR on the RACE reads. This repertoire shows about 84,000 distinct CDR3 sequences, under 11% found once; its top ten account for around 5%. In this sample, this clonotype turned up once. The clonotype originates from a woman aged 50 to 60 with alopecia areata. Some clones in this sample may be carry-over from other donors' samples. The specimen comprised whole blood, sampled in connection with sensitization to the hapten diphenylcyclopropenone (DPC).

In DNA, the CDR3 is TGTGCCAGCGTGCTAGCGGGAGGGGATGAGCAGTTCTTC. Translated: CASVLAGGDEQFF. This chain connects TRBV28 to TRBJ2-1, with 12 bases identical to TRBD2. CDR1 and CDR2 (germline): MDHEN, SYDVKM. This CDR3 comprises 13 residues. V dropped 8 bases and J dropped 8; count of bases not matched to a gene: 4.